The 21 T cell receptor beta chains reported below all come from one sample, sequenced in a study of patients and donors after allogeneic stem cell transplantation. MiXCR, run by TCRdb on the RT-PCR reads, gives a single entry per CDR3 protein. The top ten clones hold 26% of a sample with about 74,000 distinct CDR3 sequences, around 27% of them seen once. Sequenced input: blood, either unsorted or a sorted T cell fraction (not recorded which). Source of these receptors: a human donor who was either an allogeneic HSCT recipient or a stem cell or donor lymphocyte infusion donor (not recorded which). It is not recorded whose cells these are; they may come from a transplant donor.

The V gene is TRBV12-3 or TRBV12-4, the J gene TRBJ1-6, with 7 bases fitting TRBD1. Trimming cost V 1 base and J 4 bases; bases outside gene matches: 7. This CDR3 contains 17 residues. CDR3 residues: CASSLDRGEGYNSPLHF. The CDR3 DNA follows: TGTGCCAGCAGTTTAGACAGGGGCGAGGGGTATAATTCACCCCTCCACTTT.

The chain uses TRBV7-9 and TRBJ1-1, with 10 bases identical to TRBD1. The CDR3 length is 14 residues. From germline, CDR1 is SEHNR and CDR2 FQNEAQ (reference sequence). Losses at the gene ends were 1 base for V and 6 bases for J; bases not matched to a gene: 2. The CDR3 DNA is TGTGCCAGCAGCTTAGAAGGGACAGGGGCTGAAGCTTTCTTT. This sequence encodes CASSLEGTGAEAFF.

This sequence joins TRBV27 and TRBJ2-3, with D maybe TRBD1 (6 bases). The CDR3 is made up of 15 amino acids. V lost 7 bases, J lost 1 base, and 15 bases lay in between. Germline CDR1 is MNHEY and CDR2 is SMNVEV (reference sequence). The CDR3 sequence: CASNQGRSGTDTQYF. CDR3 nucleotide sequence: TGTGCCAGCAACCAGGGGCGGAGCGGCACAGATACGCAGTATTTT.

At least ten counts were recorded for this clonotype. The V gene is TRBV20-1, the J gene TRBJ1-6, with a weak D call TRBD1 (5 bases). Trimming left V 5 bases short and J 7 bases short, with 15 bases between. Germline CDR1 and CDR2: DFQATT and SNEGSKA (reference sequence). CDR3 length: 14 residues. The CDR3 spells CSASMIGGNSPLHF. The DNA of the CDR3 is TGCAGTGCTTCGATGATTGGGGGGAATTCACCCCTCCACTTT.

This clonotype was picked up a small number of times. The rearrangement uses TRBV20-1 and TRBJ1-4; no firm D call. CDR1 and CDR2 from the germline V gene are DFQATT and SNEGSKA (reference sequence). Trimming cost V 3 bases and J 7 bases, with 9 bases left between them. This CDR3 region has 12 residues. The CDR3 sequence is CSASFGREKLFF. CDR3 bases: TGCAGTGCTAGTTTCGGGCGTGAAAAACTGTTTTTT.

This chain uses TRBV5-1 with TRBJ2-5; D may correspond to TRBD1 or TRBD2 (5 bases each). Germline CDR1 reads SGHRS; CDR2 reads YFSETQ. Trimming left V 0 bases short and J 5 bases short, with 11 bases between. The CDR3 has 14 residues. The CDR3 loop is CASSLARDGETQYF. DNA of the CDR3: TGCGCCAGCAGCTTGGCCAGGGACGGGGAGACCCAGTACTTC.

This clonotype was counted only a few times. The chain combines TRBV6-5 with TRBJ2-2, with D possibly being TRBD1 or TRBD2 (5 bases each). Trimming removed 0 bases at V and 3 bases at J, with 11 bases between. The CDR3 totals 16 residues. CDR1 is MNHEY and CDR2 is SVGAGI in the germline V gene. CDR3 DNA sequence: TGTGCCAGCAGTTACTCGATTGGGGGATACACCGGGGAGCTGTTTTTT. The encoded protein is CASSYSIGGYTGELFF.

The chain couples TRBV5-1 to TRBJ2-7; 10 nucleotides agree with TRBD1. There are 15 residues in the CDR3. V was pared by 6 bases and J by 5 bases, with 11 bases of the junction left unmatched. Germline lookup yields CDR1 SGHRS and CDR2 YFSETQ. CDR3 residues: CASTLYGTGVHEQYF. The CDR3 DNA follows: TGCGCCAGCACCCTATATGGGACAGGGGTCCACGAGCAGTACTTC.

By sample fraction, this clonotype is medium-sized (0.01 to 0.1%). V and J are TRBV12-3 or TRBV12-4 and TRBJ1-2; D is unresolved. V was shortened by 3 bases and J by 1 base, with 9 bases between the two germline ends. The CDR3 extends over 14 amino acids. The CDR3 nucleotides are TGTGCCAGCAGTTTTAGCCGGGGTAACTATGGCTACACCTTC. Protein sequence: CASSFSRGNYGYTF.

This chain uses TRBV6-2 or TRBV6-3 with TRBJ2-1; D call uncertain. Trimming removed 2 bases from V and 9 bases from J, with 14 bases in between. CDR1 and CDR2 (germline): MNHEY, SVGEGT. The CDR3 covers 14 residues. CDR3 bases: TGTGCCAGCAGTTACGAGTTCCTAGAGCGTGAGCAGTTCTTC. The encoded protein is CASSYEFLEREQFF.

As DNA, the CDR3 is TGTGCCATCATTAGAGACCCCCTGAGGCCAGATACGCAGTATTTT. It encodes CAIIRDPLRPDTQYF. This sequence joins TRBV10-3 and TRBJ2-3, with D uncertain. The CDR3 spans 15 residues. In germline, CDR1 is ENHRY, CDR2 SYGVKD. Trimming shortened V by 7 bases and J by 4 bases, and 18 bases separated the two germline ends.

This sequence joins TRBV6-6 and TRBJ2-1; possibly TRBD1 for D (8 bases). V lost 5 bases and J lost 6, with 17 bases in between. The CDR3 contains 15 residues. CDR1 is MNHNY, CDR2 SVGAGI, per germline (reference sequence). CDR3 loop: CASSEMTGEGNEQFF. The CDR3 bases are TGTGCCAGCAGTGAAATGACAGGGGAGGGCAATGAGCAGTTCTTC.

The rearrangement links TRBV3-1 to TRBJ1-2; D remains ambiguous. This CDR3 region has 15 residues. Germline V lookup: CDR1 LGHDT, CDR2 YNNKEL (reference sequence). V lost 4 bases, J lost 8 bases, and 20 bases lay in between. CDR3 DNA sequence: TGTGCCAGCAGCCCGAACGGGGTATTCAGGAGCGGCTACACCTTC. It specifies CASSPNGVFRSGYTF.

This rearrangement joins TRBV5-1 to TRBJ1-1, with TRBD1 as a possible D gene (5 bases). V was clipped by 0 bases and J by 2 bases, with 8 bases between them. Looked up from germline, CDR1 is SGHRS and CDR2 is YFSETQ. This CDR3 has 14 residues. CDR3 amino acids: CASSLVGVNTEAFF. In DNA, the CDR3 is TGCGCCAGCAGCTTGGTGGGGGTCAACACTGAAGCTTTCTTT. The full variable domain, with the rest looked up from reference TRBV5-1 and TRBJ1-1, is KAGVTQTPRYLIKTRGQQVTLSCSPISGHRSVSWYQQTPGQGLQFLFEYFSETQRNKGNFPGRFSGRQFSNSRSEMNVSTLELGDSALYLCASSLVGVNTEAFFGQGTRLTVV.

The rearrangement links TRBV4-2 to TRBJ2-7, with 11 positions matching TRBD2. The CDR3 extends over 16 amino acids. V was clipped by 2 bases and J by 3 bases; unmatched bases: 6. Germline V lookup: CDR1 LGHNA, CDR2 YNFKEQ. CDR3 bases: TGTGCCAGCAGCCAATCAACTAGCGGGAGTTTCTACGAGCAGTACTTC. Protein sequence: CASSQSTSGSFYEQYF.

This clonotype appeared a few times. This chain links TRBV12-3 or TRBV12-4 with TRBJ1-2; maybe TRBD1 (6 bases). The V end was cut by 6 bases, the J end by 5 bases, with 13 bases between. The CDR3 is 13 residues long. The CDR3 here is CASRTGPGYGYTF. CDR3 DNA sequence: TGTGCCAGCAGGACAGGTCCAGGGTATGGCTACACCTTC.

There are a few counts of this clonotype. CDR3 protein: CASSLAGTPEGGYTF. The CDR3 DNA follows: TGTGCCAGCAGCTTAGCGGGCACCCCCGAAGGTGGCTACACCTTC. V usage is TRBV7-3 and J usage is TRBJ1-2; no definite D call. CDR3 length: 15 residues. Between the trimmed V and J ends, which lost 2 bases and 7 bases, there was a span of 17 bases. From germline, CDR1 is SGHTA and CDR2 FQGTGA.

The chain recombines TRBV5-4 with TRBJ1-2; 10 bases are a match to TRBD1. Trimming at V came to 5 bases and at J to 7 bases, leaving 11 bases not matched to a gene. Germline V gives CDR1 SGHNT, CDR2 YYREEE (reference sequence). The CDR3 contains 15 residues. As DNA, the CDR3 is TGTGCCAGCAGTGAGCCGGGACAGGGGCTCTCTGGCTACACCTTC. This translates into CASSEPGQGLSGYTF.

This clonotype was seen a handful of times. The V call is TRBV7-8, the J call TRBJ1-6; D is uncertain. Trimming removed 4 bases from V and 8 bases from J, with 18 bases in between. Germline V gene sequence: CDR1 SGHVS, CDR2 FQNEAQ. This CDR3 is built from 16 residues. CDR3 bases: TGTGCCAGCAGCTCTCAAGTCCACGATTATTATTCACCCCTCCACTTT. It specifies CASSSQVHDYYSPLHF. The entire variable domain, with the rest obtained from reference TRBV7-8 and TRBJ1-6, is as follows: GAGVSQSPRYKVAKRGQDVALRCDPISGHVSLFWYQQALGQGPEFLTYFQNEAQLDKSGLPSDRFFAERPEGSVSTLKIQRTQQEDSAVYLCASSSQVHDYYSPLHFGNGTRLTVT.

This clonotype was seen more than once but under ten times. CDR3 DNA: TGTGCCACTTGGACAGGGGGATATAGCAATCAGCCCCAGCATTTT. It yields the protein CATWTGGYSNQPQHF. The chain couples TRBV10-3 to TRBJ1-5, with 10 bases lining up with TRBD1. Looked up from germline, CDR1 is ENHRY and CDR2 is SYGVKD. This CDR3 is 15 amino acids long. V lost 10 bases and J lost 0; bases outside the gene matches: 6.

The chain has TRBV4-1 and TRBJ2-7; D not certain. Germline V CDR1 and CDR2: MGHRA, YSYEKL. The ends were cut back, 0 bases at V and 9 bases at J, with 12 bases in the middle. The CDR3 totals 13 residues. As DNA, the CDR3 is TGCGCCAGCAGCCAAGATTACAAAACCCTGCAGTACTTC. Amino acid sequence: CASSQDYKTLQYF.